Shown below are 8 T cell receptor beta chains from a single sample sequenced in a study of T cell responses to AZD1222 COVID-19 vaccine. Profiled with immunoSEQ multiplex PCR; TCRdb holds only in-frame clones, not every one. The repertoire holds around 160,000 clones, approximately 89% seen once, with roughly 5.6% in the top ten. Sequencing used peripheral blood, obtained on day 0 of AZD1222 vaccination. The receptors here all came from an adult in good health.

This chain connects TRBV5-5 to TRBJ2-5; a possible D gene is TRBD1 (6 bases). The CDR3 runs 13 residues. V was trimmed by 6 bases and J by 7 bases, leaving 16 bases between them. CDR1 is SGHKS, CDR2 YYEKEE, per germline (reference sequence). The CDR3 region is CASIEGGRGTQYF. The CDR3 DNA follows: TGTGCCAGCATTGAAGGGGGTAGAGGGACCCAGTACTTC.

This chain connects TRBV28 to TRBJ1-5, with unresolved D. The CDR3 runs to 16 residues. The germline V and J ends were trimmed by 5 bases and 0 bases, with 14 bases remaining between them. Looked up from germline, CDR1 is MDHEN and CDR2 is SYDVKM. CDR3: CASSIPSGYSNQPQHF. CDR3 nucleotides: TGTGCCAGCAGTATTCCAAGCGGCTATAGCAATCAGCCCCAGCATTTT.

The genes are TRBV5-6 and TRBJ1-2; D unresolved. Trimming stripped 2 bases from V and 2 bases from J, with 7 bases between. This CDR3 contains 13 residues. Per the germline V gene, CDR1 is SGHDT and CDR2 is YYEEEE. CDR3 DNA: TGTGCCAGCAGCTTTCCGGAAAACTATGGCTACACCTTC. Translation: CASSFPENYGYTF.

The DNA of the CDR3 is TGTGCCAGCAGTTACCCGAGGGACACTTATAATTCACCCCTCCACTTT. It yields the protein CASSYPRDTYNSPLHF. The chain uses TRBV6-8 and TRBJ1-6; TRBD1 might be the D (6 bases). The V gene's germline CDR1 is MNHGY and CDR2 SAAAGT. V was shortened by 2 bases and J by 4 bases, with 12 bases between the two germline ends. The CDR3 covers 16 residues.

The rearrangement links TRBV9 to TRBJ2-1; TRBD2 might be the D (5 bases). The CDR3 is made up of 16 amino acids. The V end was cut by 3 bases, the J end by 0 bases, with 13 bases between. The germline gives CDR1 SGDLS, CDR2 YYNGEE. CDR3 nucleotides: TGTGCCAGCAGCGACTCCGGGGAAAGCTCCTACAATGAGCAGTTCTTC. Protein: CASSDSGESSYNEQFF.

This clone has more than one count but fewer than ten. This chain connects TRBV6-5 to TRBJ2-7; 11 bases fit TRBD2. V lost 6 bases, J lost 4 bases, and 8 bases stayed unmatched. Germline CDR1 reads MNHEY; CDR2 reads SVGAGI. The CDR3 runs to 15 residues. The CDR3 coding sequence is TGTGCCAGCAGCCGCACCGGGACTAGCGGTTACGAGCAGTACTTC. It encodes CASSRTGTSGYEQYF.

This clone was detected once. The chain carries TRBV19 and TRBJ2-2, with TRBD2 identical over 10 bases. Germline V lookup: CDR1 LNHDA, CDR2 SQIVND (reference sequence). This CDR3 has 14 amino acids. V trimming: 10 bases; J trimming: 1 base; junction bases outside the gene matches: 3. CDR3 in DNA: TGTGCCACCGGACTAGCGGTGAACACCGGGGAGCTGTTTTTT. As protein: CATGLAVNTGELFF.

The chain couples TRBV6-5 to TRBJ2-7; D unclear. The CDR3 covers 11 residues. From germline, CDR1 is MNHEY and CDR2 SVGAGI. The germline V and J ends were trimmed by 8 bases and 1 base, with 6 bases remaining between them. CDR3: CASGDSYEQYF. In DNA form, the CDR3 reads TGTGCCAGCGGGGATTCCTACGAGCAGTACTTC.